Following are 25 T cell receptor beta chains from one sample sequenced in a study of Ad26.COV2.S vaccination and SARS-CoV-2 variants. TCRdb's copy holds only in-frame clones and misses some; the assay was immunoSEQ multiplex PCR. The sample shows hundreds of thousands of clones, around 89% of them seen only once. As for treatment: over 15 received Ad26.COV2.S at low or high dose, single or two shots; 5 received placebo; per-sample allocation not given. Specimen acquisition occurred on day 63 following the initial vaccine or placebo injection. The sample consisted of peripheral blood, taken in a trial of Ad26.COV2.S vaccine versus placebo. The source is a person aged 18 to 65 who received the Ad26.COV2.S COVID-19 vaccine or a placebo.

The CDR3 reads CASSHGPYNEQFF. The CDR3 DNA follows: TGTGCCAGCAGCCACGGCCCTTACAATGAGCAGTTCTTC. The chain uses TRBV6-5 and TRBJ2-1; D remains ambiguous. Germline V gene sequence: CDR1 MNHEY, CDR2 SVGAGI. Trimming cost V 6 bases and J 4 bases, with 10 bases left between them. The CDR3 has 13 residues.

The V call is TRBV5-1, the J call TRBJ2-3; possibly TRBD1 for D (5 bases). Trimming removed 7 bases at V and 2 bases at J, with 11 bases between. This CDR3 has 13 amino acids. Germline CDR1 and CDR2: SGHRS and YFSETQ. CDR3 in amino acids: CASGLQATDTQYF. The DNA for the CDR3 is TGCGCCAGCGGTTTACAGGCCACAGATACGCAGTATTTT.

The chain recombines TRBV19 with TRBJ1-2; 10 bases map to TRBD1. This CDR3 has 14 amino acids. V trimming: 1 base; J trimming: 8 bases; junction bases outside the gene matches: 4. CDR1 is LNHDA, CDR2 SQIVND, per germline (reference sequence). This CDR3 is CASSIGQGAPGYTF. As DNA, the CDR3 is TGTGCCAGTAGTATAGGACAGGGGGCGCCGGGCTACACCTTC. The full variable domain, completed using reference TRBV19 and TRBJ1-2, is DGGITQSPKYLFRKEGQNVTLSCEQNLNHDAMYWYRQDPGQGLRLIYYSQIVNDFQKGDIAEGYSVSREKKESFPLTVTSAQKNPTAFYLCASSIGQGAPGYTFGSGTRLTVV.

This clone appeared once. The genes are TRBV5-4 and TRBJ1-1, with a tentative D call TRBD1 (6 bases). The CDR3 has 16 residues. Germline V CDR1 and CDR2: SGHNT, YYREEE (reference sequence). The V gene lost 3 bases and the J gene lost 1 base, with 16 bases spanning the gap. CDR3 protein: CASSYPSGGGNTEAFF. Here the CDR3 DNA reads TGTGCCAGCAGCTACCCCTCCGGAGGGGGGAACACTGAAGCTTTCTTT.

This CDR3 is CASSLSLGPSGYTF. CDR3 DNA sequence: TGTGCCAGCAGCTTATCTCTAGGTCCCTCTGGCTACACCTTC. The rearrangement joins TRBV11-2 to TRBJ1-2; the D is unclear. The CDR3 spans 14 residues. V was trimmed by 2 bases and J by 7 bases, leaving 14 bases between them. The V gene's germline CDR1 is SGHAT and CDR2 FQNNGV.

The chain carries TRBV27 and TRBJ2-1, with D possibly matching TRBD2 (7 bases). Trimming pared 8 bases from V and 8 bases from J, leaving 19 bases between. The CDR3 totals 14 residues. Germline CDR1 and CDR2: MNHEY and SMNVEV (reference sequence). The CDR3 coding sequence is TGTGCCAGCGGAAAGAGGGGGGGAAAGGATGAGCAGTTCTTC. Translating gives CASGKRGGKDEQFF.

On this clone: This sample includes further DNA sequences coding for the same CDR3. The CDR3 DNA follows: TGTGCCAGCAGTCCGGGGACTGTAAATCAGCCCCAGCATTTT. It yields the protein CASSPGTVNQPQHF. The chain combines TRBV27 with TRBJ1-5, with TRBD1 as a possible D gene (5 bases). The CDR3 runs 14 residues. The germline CDR1 and CDR2 sequences are MNHEY and SMNVEV (reference sequence). The germline V and J ends were trimmed by 5 bases and 4 bases, with 12 bases remaining between them.

The chain employs TRBV6-2 or TRBV6-3 and TRBJ2-7; perhaps TRBD1 as D (6 bases). This CDR3 is built from 16 residues. The V gene lost 0 bases and the J gene lost 0 bases, with 12 bases spanning the gap. Germline assignment: CDR1 MNHEY and CDR2 SVGEGT. The CDR3 protein is CASSYSETGSSYEQYF. The CDR3, as DNA: TGTGCCAGCAGTTACTCCGAGACAGGAAGCTCCTACGAGCAGTACTTC.

The CDR3 DNA sequence: TGCGCCAGCAGCTTGGGGGACAGGGGCGTCACCGGGGAGCTGTTTTTT. Translation: CASSLGDRGVTGELFF. This chain uses TRBV5-1 with TRBJ2-2; 10 bases are a match to TRBD1. This CDR3 comprises 16 residues. The ends lost 0 bases at V and 4 bases at J; junction bases unmatched: 3. The germline V gene has CDR1 SGHRS and CDR2 YFSETQ.

The chain recombines TRBV2 with TRBJ2-5; 8 bases map to TRBD1. Germline V lookup: CDR1 SNHLY, CDR2 FYNNEI. Trimming at V came to 4 bases and at J to 4 bases, leaving 5 bases not matched to a gene. The CDR3 extends over 14 amino acids. CDR3 residues: CASSGQGNRETQYF. CDR3 nucleotide sequence: TGTGCCAGCAGTGGACAGGGGAACCGAGAGACCCAGTACTTC.

This clone was observed once. V gene TRBV6-5 combines with J gene TRBJ1-2; TRBD1 is a possible D gene (5 bases). CDR3 length equals 15 residues. Germline CDR1 reads MNHEY; CDR2 reads SVGAGI. Deletions cut 2 bases from V and 7 bases from J, with 17 bases between. The CDR3 sequence: CASSYGRQPSAGYTF. CDR3 DNA: TGTGCCAGCAGTTACGGGAGACAGCCTTCAGCTGGCTACACCTTC.

CDR3 residues: CAWSVVGVYGYTF. In DNA, the CDR3 is TGTGCCTGGAGTGTTGTAGGGGTCTATGGCTACACCTTC. The chain has TRBV30 and TRBJ1-2, with a tentative D call TRBD1 (5 bases). The CDR3 extends over 13 amino acids. CDR1 and CDR2 (germline): GTSNPN, SVGIG (reference sequence). The V end lost 0 bases, the J end lost 4 bases, and 9 bases lay between the germline ends.

The V call is TRBV6-6, the J call TRBJ1-1; D unresolved. This CDR3 comprises 13 residues. Germline V lookup: CDR1 MNHNY, CDR2 SVGAGI (reference sequence). Trimming cost V 4 bases and J 6 bases, with 12 bases left between them. Written as DNA, the CDR3 is TGTGCCAGCAGTTCCGCGACCCAGGCTGAAGCTTTCTTT. This sequence encodes CASSSATQAEAFF.

This clone was observed a few times. The rearrangement joins TRBV5-8 to TRBJ2-7; no clear D gene. Trimming removed 5 bases from V and 4 bases from J, with 7 bases in between. This CDR3 spans 11 amino acids. From germline, CDR1 is SGHTS and CDR2 YDEGEE. CDR3 bases: TGTGCCAGCAGACAACATTACGAGCAGTACTTC. Translating it yields CASRQHYEQYF.

The table lists this clone with a few counts. V and J are TRBV7-2 and TRBJ2-7; perhaps TRBD2 as D (6 bases). Germline V gene sequence: CDR1 SGHTA, CDR2 FQGNSA. The CDR3 is made up of 13 amino acids. V lost 5 bases and J 7 bases, leaving 15 bases between the germline ends. The CDR3 DNA is TGTGCCAGCAGCGCGCGACTAGTGCGGGAGCAGTACTTC. Translation gives CASSARLVREQYF. The whole variable domain, remainder taken from reference TRBV7-2 and TRBJ2-7, is GAGVSQSPSNKVTEKGKDVELRCDPISGHTALYWYRQSLGQGLEFLIYFQGNSAPDKSGLPSDRFSAERTGGSVSTLTIQRTQQEDSAVYLCASSARLVREQYFGPGTRLTVT.

The chain uses TRBV5-1 and TRBJ1-1; no definite D call. CDR1 is SGHRS and CDR2 is YFSETQ in the germline V gene. V was cut by 2 bases and J by 5 bases, with 16 bases left in between. The length of the CDR3 is 15 residues. The CDR3, as DNA: TGCGCCAGCAGCTTTCTGTCTGGGAGCGGGACTGAAGCTTTCTTT. Residues: CASSFLSGSGTEAFF.

The rearrangement uses TRBV6-5 and TRBJ2-3; TRBD2 aligns across 7 bases. The CDR3 is 15 amino acids. Germline V lookup: CDR1 MNHEY, CDR2 SVGAGI. The ends lost 2 bases at V and 5 bases at J; junction bases unmatched: 7. The CDR3 nucleotides are TGTGCCAGCAGTTACGGGACTATGCCCCGAGATACGCAGTATTTT. Protein: CASSYGTMPRDTQYF.

The V and J genes are TRBV30 and TRBJ1-5, with D perhaps matching TRBD1 (6 bases). V was pared by 0 bases and J by 2 bases, with 11 bases between. The CDR3 covers 15 residues. Germline V gene sequence: CDR1 GTSNPN, CDR2 SVGIG (reference sequence). This CDR3 reads CAWSVRGLGNQPQHF. The CDR3 coding sequence is TGTGCCTGGAGTGTAAGGGGGTTAGGCAATCAGCCCCAGCATTTT.

The chain uses TRBV7-2 and TRBJ1-4; TRBD1 is a possible D gene (6 bases). The V gene's germline CDR1 is SGHTA and CDR2 FQGNSA. The V gene lost 9 bases and the J gene lost 7 bases, with 18 bases spanning the gap. The CDR3 has 14 amino acids. CDR3 protein: CARVLIGGGEKLFF. For the CDR3, the DNA is TGTGCCAGGGTTCTAATCGGAGGGGGTGAAAAACTGTTTTTT. Full variable domain (remainder filled in from reference TRBV7-2 and TRBJ1-4): GAGVSQSPSNKVTEKGKDVELRCDPISGHTALYWYRQSLGQGLEFLIYFQGNSAPDKSGLPSDRFSAERTGGSVSTLTIQRTQQEDSAVYLCARVLIGGGEKLFFGSGTQLSVL.

The V gene is TRBV10-2, the J gene TRBJ2-7; D is perhaps TRBD2 (6 bases). Trimming took off 6 bases at V and 5 bases at J, with 20 bases between the two ends. The CDR3 is made up of 15 amino acids. Germline CDR1 is WSHSY and CDR2 is SAAADI. The CDR3 sequence is CASSRGLISRDEQYF. In nucleotides, the CDR3 is TGCGCCAGCAGCCGCGGACTAATCTCCAGAGACGAGCAGTACTTC.

The chain employs TRBV29-1 and TRBJ2-7, with a weak D call TRBD1 (5 bases). The germline V gene has CDR1 SQVTM and CDR2 ANQGSEA. V shed 7 bases and J shed 2 bases, with 12 bases lying between them. The CDR3 contains 12 residues. CDR3 DNA: TGCAGCGCAACCAGGGATACCTACGAGCAGTACTTC. Protein sequence: CSATRDTYEQYF.

V and J are TRBV7-2 and TRBJ1-4, with D unresolved. The CDR3 loop spans 18 amino acids. V was clipped by 1 base and J by 8 bases, with 23 bases between them. Germline CDR1 is SGHTA and CDR2 is FQGNSA. CDR3 bases: TGTGCCAGCAGCTTAGAATCCGGAGTGGGGAAGGTTCACGAAAAACTGTTTTTT. This encodes CASSLESGVGKVHEKLFF.

The rearrangement joins TRBV20-1 to TRBJ2-7, with D perhaps TRBD2 (6 bases). Trimming stripped 3 bases from V and 4 bases from J, with 13 bases between. This CDR3 is 13 amino acids long. From germline, CDR1 is DFQATT and CDR2 SNEGSKA (reference sequence). DNA of the CDR3: TGCAGTGCTAGTAACCCTAGCGCATACGAGCAGTACTTC. This translates into CSASNPSAYEQYF.

The gene calls are TRBV3-1 (or the pseudogene TRBV3-2) and TRBJ2-5; TRBD2 agrees at 7 bases. V lost 4 bases and J lost 2; bases outside the gene matches: 16. CDR3 length: 18 amino acids. Germline V gene data show CDR1 as LGHDT and CDR2 as YNNKEL (reference sequence). CDR3 nucleotide sequence: TGTGCCAGCAGCCTCAGGCGGGGATTCGGGCGGGGGCAAGAGACCCAGTACTTC. This codes for CASSLRRGFGRGQETQYF.

The chain combines TRBV18 with TRBJ2-5; D perhaps matches TRBD2 (7 bases). Germline V lookup: CDR1 KGHSH, CDR2 LQKENI. CDR3 size: 13 residues. Trimming removed 6 bases at V and 5 bases at J, with 13 bases between. This CDR3 is CASSRGAGETQYF. The CDR3 DNA follows: TGTGCCAGCTCCCGGGGGGCCGGGGAGACCCAGTACTTC.